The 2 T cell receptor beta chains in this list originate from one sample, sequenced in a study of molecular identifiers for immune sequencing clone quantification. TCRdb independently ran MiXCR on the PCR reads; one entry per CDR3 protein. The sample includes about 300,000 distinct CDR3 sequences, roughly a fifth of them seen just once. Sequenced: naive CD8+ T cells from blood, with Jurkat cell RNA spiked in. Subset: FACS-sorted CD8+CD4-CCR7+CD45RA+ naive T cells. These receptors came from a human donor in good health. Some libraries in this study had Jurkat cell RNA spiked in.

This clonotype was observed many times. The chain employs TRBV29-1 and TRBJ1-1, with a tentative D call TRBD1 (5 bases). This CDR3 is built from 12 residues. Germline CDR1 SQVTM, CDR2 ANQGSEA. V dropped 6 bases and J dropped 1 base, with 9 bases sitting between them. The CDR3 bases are TGCAGCGTGGAGGGGAAGAACACTGAAGCTTTCTTT. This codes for CSVEGKNTEAFF.

CDR3 region: CASTKTSGNLQETQYF. DNA of the CDR3: TGTGCCAGCACCAAGACTAGCGGGAACCTTCAAGAGACCCAGTACTTC. The rearrangement uses TRBV11-2 and TRBJ2-5; 11 bases match TRBD2. CDR3 size: 16 residues. Trimming at V came to 7 bases and at J to 2 bases, leaving 9 bases not matched to a gene. Germline V gives CDR1 SGHAT, CDR2 FQNNGV.